This TCR beta chain was captured in a study of Ad26.COV2.S vaccination and SARS-CoV-2 variants. Trimming cost V 4 bases and J 2 bases, with 12 bases left between them. The CDR3 has 14 amino acids. CDR1 and CDR2 (germline): SGHDT, YYEEEE. Specified treatment: roughly 18 received Ad26.COV2.S at low or high dose, single or two shots; roughly five received placebo; per-sample allocation not given. Day 63 after the first injection of vaccine or placebo was the sampling time. The protocol was immunoSEQ multiplex PCR, while the TCRdb copy is restricted to in-frame clones and leaves out a portion. The sample lists more than 300,000 clones; around 84% were seen once.

The chain employs TRBV5-6 and TRBJ2-5; D unclear. This TCR came from a person between 18 and 60 years old who received the Ad26.COV2.S COVID-19 vaccine or a placebo. The sample was peripheral blood, taken in a trial of Ad26.COV2.S vaccine versus placebo. CDR3: CASSVINWQETQYF. In DNA form, the CDR3 reads TGTGCCAGCAGCGTGATCAACTGGCAAGAGACCCAGTACTTC.